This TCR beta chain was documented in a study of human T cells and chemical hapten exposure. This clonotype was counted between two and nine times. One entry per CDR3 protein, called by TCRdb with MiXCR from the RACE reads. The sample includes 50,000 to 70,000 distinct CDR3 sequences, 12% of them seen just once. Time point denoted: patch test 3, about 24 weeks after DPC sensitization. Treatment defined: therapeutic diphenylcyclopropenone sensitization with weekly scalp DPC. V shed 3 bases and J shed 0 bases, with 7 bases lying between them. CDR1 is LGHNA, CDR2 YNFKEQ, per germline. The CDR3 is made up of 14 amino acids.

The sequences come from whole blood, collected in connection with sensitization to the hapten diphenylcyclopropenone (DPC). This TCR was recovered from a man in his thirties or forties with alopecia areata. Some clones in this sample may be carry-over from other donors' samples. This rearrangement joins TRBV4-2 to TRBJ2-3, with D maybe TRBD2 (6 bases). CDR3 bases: TGTGCCAGCAGCCAGGAGGGGAGCACAGATACGCAGTATTTT. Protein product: CASSQEGSTDTQYF.